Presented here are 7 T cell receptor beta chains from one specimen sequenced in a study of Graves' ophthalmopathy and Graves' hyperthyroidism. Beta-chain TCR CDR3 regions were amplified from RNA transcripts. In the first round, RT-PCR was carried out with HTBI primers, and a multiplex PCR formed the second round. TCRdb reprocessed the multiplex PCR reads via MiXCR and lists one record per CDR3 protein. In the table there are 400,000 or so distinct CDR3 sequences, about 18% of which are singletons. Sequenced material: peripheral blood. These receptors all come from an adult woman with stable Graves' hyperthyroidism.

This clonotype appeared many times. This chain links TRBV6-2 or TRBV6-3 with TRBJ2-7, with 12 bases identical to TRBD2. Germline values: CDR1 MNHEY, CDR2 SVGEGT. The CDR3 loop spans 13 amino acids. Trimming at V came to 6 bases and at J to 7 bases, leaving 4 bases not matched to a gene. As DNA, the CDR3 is TGTGCCAGCAGCGAAGGACTAGCGGGGGAGCAGTACTTC. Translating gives CASSEGLAGEQYF.

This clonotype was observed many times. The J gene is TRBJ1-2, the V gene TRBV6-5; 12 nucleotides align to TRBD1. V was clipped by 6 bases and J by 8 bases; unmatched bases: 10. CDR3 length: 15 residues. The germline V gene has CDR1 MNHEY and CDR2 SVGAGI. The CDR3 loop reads CASSLGDRGREGYTF. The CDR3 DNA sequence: TGTGCCAGCAGCCTTGGGGACAGGGGGCGAGAGGGCTACACCTTC.

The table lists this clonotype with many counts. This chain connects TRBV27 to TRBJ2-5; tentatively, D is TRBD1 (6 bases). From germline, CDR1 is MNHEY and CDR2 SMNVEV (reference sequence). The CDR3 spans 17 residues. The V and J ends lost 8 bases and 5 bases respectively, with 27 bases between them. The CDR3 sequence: CASGPLIPRGVPETQYF. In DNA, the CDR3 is TGTGCCAGCGGACCCTTAATCCCCAGGGGTGTCCCGGAGACCCAGTACTTC.

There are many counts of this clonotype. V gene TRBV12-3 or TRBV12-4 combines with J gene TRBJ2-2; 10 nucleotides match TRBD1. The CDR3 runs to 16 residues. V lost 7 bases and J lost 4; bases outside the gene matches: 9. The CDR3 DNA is TGTGCCAGCATCGAAGAAGACAGGGGGCGCACCGGGGAGCTGTTTTTT. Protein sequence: CASIEEDRGRTGELFF.

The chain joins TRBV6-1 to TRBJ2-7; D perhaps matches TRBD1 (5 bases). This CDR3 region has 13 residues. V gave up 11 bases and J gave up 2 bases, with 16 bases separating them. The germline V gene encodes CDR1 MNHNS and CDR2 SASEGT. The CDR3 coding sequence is TGTGCCTCCCTTGAGACAGCGACCTACGAGCAGTACTTC. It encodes CASLETATYEQYF.

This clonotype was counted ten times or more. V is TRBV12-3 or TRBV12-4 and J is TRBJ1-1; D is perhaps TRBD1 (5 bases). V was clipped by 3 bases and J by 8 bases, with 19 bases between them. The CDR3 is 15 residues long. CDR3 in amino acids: CASSLLTGPGGEAFF. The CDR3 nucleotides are TGTGCCAGCAGTTTGTTGACGGGGCCCGGGGGGGAAGCTTTCTTT.

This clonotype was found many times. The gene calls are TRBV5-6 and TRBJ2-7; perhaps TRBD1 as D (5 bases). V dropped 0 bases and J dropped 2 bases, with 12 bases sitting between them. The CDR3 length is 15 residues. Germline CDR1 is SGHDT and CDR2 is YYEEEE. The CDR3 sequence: CASSLGGDSTYEQYF. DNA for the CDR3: TGTGCCAGCAGCTTGGGAGGTGACAGTACCTACGAGCAGTACTTC.